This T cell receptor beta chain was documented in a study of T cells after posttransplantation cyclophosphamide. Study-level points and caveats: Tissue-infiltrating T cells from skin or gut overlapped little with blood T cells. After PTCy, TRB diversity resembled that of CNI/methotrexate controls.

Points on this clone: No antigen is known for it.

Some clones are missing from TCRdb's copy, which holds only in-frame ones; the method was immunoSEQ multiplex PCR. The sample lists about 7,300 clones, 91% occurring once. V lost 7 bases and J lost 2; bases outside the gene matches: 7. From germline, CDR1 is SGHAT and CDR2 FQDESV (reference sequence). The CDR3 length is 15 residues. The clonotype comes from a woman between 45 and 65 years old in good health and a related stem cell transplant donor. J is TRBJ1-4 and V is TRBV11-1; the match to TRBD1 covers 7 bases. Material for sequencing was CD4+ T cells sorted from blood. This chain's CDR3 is CASTGGGHTNEKLFF. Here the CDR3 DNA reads TGTGCCAGCACAGGGGGTGGGCACACTAATGAAAAACTGTTTTTT.